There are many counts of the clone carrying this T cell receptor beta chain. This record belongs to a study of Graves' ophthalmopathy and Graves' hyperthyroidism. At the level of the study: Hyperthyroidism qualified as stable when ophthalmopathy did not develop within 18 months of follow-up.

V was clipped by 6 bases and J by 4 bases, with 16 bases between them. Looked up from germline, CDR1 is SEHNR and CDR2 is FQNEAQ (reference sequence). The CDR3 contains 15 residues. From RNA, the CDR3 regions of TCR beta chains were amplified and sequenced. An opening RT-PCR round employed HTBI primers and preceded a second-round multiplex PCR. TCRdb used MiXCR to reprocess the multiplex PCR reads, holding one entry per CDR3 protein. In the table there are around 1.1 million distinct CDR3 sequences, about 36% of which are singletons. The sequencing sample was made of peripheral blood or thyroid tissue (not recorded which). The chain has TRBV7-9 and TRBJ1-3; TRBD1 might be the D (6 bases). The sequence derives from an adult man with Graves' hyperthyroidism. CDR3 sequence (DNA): TGTGCCAGCAGAGGTAACAGGGACCGAGGAAACACCATATATTTT. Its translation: CASRGNRDRGNTIYF.